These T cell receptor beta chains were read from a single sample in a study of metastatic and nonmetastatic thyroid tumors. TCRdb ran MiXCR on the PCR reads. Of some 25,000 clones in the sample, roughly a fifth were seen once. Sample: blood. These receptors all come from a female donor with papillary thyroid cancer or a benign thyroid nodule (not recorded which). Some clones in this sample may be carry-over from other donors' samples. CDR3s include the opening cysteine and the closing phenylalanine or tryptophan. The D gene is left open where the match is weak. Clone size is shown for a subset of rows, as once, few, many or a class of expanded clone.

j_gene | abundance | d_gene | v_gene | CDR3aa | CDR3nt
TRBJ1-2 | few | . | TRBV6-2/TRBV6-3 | CASSYGYYVYTF | TGTGCCAGCAGTTACGGTTACTATGTCTACACCTTC
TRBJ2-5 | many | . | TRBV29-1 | CSCLSVEETQYF | TGCAGCTGCCTCAGTGTCGAAGAGACCCAGTACTTC
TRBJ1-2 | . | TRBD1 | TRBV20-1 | CSAPPGQGARGYTF | TGCAGTGCCCCACCGGGACAGGGGGCGCGTGGCTACACCTTC
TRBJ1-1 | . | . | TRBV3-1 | CAISLQVRGTEAFF | TGTGCCATCAGCCTACAGGTTAGAGGCACTGAAGCTTTCTTT
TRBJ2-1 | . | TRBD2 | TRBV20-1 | CSARDPSGRLGNEQFF | TGCAGTGCTAGAGATCCTAGCGGGAGACTCGGCAATGAGCAGTTCTTC
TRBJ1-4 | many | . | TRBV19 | CASSIPTPNEKLFF | TGTGCCAGTAGTATACCGACACCTAATGAAAAACTGTTTTTT
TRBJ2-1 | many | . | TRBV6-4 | CASSDSVRSSYNEQFF | TGTGCCAGCAGTGACAGCGTTAGGAGCTCCTACAATGAGCAGTTCTTC
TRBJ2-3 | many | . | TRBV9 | CASSVRGAETDTQYF | TGTGCCAGCAGCGTAAGGGGGGCTGAAACAGATACGCAGTATTTT
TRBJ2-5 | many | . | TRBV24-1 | CATSVGGARETQYF | TGTGCCACCAGTGTGGGCGGGGCGAGGGAGACCCAGTACTTC
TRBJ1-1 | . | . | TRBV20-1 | CSATPRMNTEAFF | TGCAGTGCTACACCGAGGATGAACACTGAAGCTTTCTTT
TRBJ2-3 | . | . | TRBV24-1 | CATSVTICTDTQYF | TGTGCCACCAGTGTCACTATCTGCACAGATACGCAGTATTTT
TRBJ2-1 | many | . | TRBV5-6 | CASNHQGGPSYNEQFF | TGTGCCAGCAACCACCAGGGGGGGCCTTCCTACAATGAGCAGTTCTTC
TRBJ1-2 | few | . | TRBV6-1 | CASSTSPYGYTF | TGTGCCAGCAGCACCTCCCCCTATGGCTACACCTTC
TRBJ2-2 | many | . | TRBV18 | CASSPLSGSNTGELFF | TGTGCCAGCTCACCATTGTCAGGGTCGAACACCGGGGAGCTGTTTTTT
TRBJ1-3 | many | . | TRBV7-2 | CASSSQGYGGNTIYF | TGTGCCAGCAGCTCGCAGGGTTATGGTGGAAACACCATATATTTT
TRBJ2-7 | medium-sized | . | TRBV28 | CASTHRHVYEQYF | TGTGCCAGCACCCACCGACACGTCTACGAGCAGTACTTC
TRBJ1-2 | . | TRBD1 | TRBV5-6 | CACSWVAQGVNYGYTF | TGTGCCTGCAGCTGGGTGGCTCAGGGGGTCAACTATGGCTACACCTTC
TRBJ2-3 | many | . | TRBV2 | CASGLADTQYF | TGTGCCAGCGGCTTGGCAGATACGCAGTATTTT
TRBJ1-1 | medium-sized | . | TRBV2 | CASSDFKGAAFF | TGTGCCAGCAGTGACTTTAAGGGAGCAGCTTTCTTT
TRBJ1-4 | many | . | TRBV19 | CASSFGGANEKLFF | TGTGCCAGTAGTTTCGGGGGGGCTAATGAAAAACTGTTTTTT
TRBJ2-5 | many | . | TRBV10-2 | CASSVVGETQYF | TGCGCCAGCAGTGTAGTGGGGGAGACCCAGTACTTC